These T cell receptor beta chains were read from a single sample in a study of cytomegalovirus exposure and HLA in healthy donors. Profiling relied on immunoSEQ multiplex PCR, and the TCRdb table lists in-frame clones only, not all of them. Here the sample spans 180,000 or so clones, 85% to 90% being singletons. The sample was PBMCs. These receptors originate from a woman in her thirties in good health and CMV-seronegative. Each CDR3 is given with its conserved first and last residue. D genes are given only for firm matches. Size tells how often a clone was seen (once, few, many) or the class of an expanded clone, and some rows leave it out.

j_call | v_call | d_call | clone_size | cdr3_aa | cdr3_nt
TRBJ1-2 | TRBV6-5 | TRBD1 | once | CASSYGTGSLGYTF | TGTGCCAGCAGTTACGGGACAGGTTCATTAGGCTACACCTTC
TRBJ1-1 | TRBV19 | NA | NA | CASKFGGNEAFF | TGTGCCAGTAAATTCGGAGGTAATGAAGCTTTCTTT
TRBJ2-1 | TRBV5-1 | NA | NA | CASSLGTGDFEQFF | TGCGCCAGCAGCTTGGGAACGGGGGACTTTGAGCAGTTCTTC
TRBJ1-2 | TRBV27 | NA | few | CASNATGDGYTF | TGTGCCAGCAACGCGACCGGGGATGGCTACACCTTC
TRBJ2-7 | TRBV6-5 | NA | NA | CATIGQVNEQYF | TGTGCCACCATCGGCCAGGTGAACGAGCAGTACTTC
TRBJ1-4 | TRBV5-1 | TRBD1 | NA | CASSPDGQGSEKLFF | TGCGCCAGCAGCCCTGACGGACAGGGAAGTGAAAAACTGTTTTTT
TRBJ2-1 | TRBV5-1 | NA | NA | CASSFGQSSYNEQFF | TGCGCCAGCAGCTTTGGACAGTCGTCCTACAATGAGCAGTTCTTC
TRBJ2-6 | TRBV13 | NA | NA | CASSRLSGFGANVLTF | TGTGCCAGCAGCCGACTGTCAGGGTTTGGGGCCAACGTCCTGACTTTC
TRBJ2-3 | TRBV4-2 | TRBD2 | NA | CASSQENSGGSTDTQYF | TGTGCCAGCAGCCAGGAAAACAGCGGGGGGAGCACAGATACGCAGTATTTT
TRBJ2-1 | TRBV6-5 | NA | NA | CASRTGTRGPGEQFF | TGTGCCAGCAGGACCGGGACTAGGGGGCCCGGTGAGCAGTTCTTC
TRBJ1-2 | TRBV5-1 | TRBD1 | NA | CASSQPGTGVGYTF | TGCGCCAGCAGCCAACCCGGGACAGGGGTCGGCTACACCTTC
TRBJ2-1 | TRBV5-6 | NA | NA | CASSRTKTSRYNEQFF | TGTGCCAGCAGCAGAACGAAGACAAGCCGATACAATGAGCAGTTCTTC
TRBJ1-2 | TRBV6-1 | TRBD1 | NA | CASRGTGALYGYTF | TGTGCCAGCAGGGGGACAGGGGCTCTCTATGGCTACACCTTC
TRBJ1-1 | TRBV7-8 | NA | NA | CASSRERGFGEAFF | TGTGCCAGCAGCCGTGAGAGGGGGTTCGGTGAAGCTTTCTTT
TRBJ2-5 | TRBV11-3 | NA | NA | CASSSRQEQETQYF | TGTGCCAGCAGCTCGCGACAGGAACAAGAGACCCAGTACTTC
TRBJ2-1 | TRBV27 | NA | NA | CASSVAGASYNEQFF | TGTGCCAGCAGTGTCGCGGGGGCCTCTTACAATGAGCAGTTCTTC
TRBJ2-3 | TRBV6-5 | TRBD2 | few | CASSRGGLSTDTQYF | TGTGCCAGCAGTCGCGGGGGACTTAGCACAGATACGCAGTATTTT
TRBJ1-4 | TRBV7-6 | NA | NA | CASSPPGSANEKLFF | TGTGCCAGCAGCCCTCCCGGGTCCGCTAATGAAAAACTGTTTTTT
TRBJ2-7 | TRBV11-2 | NA | few | CASSLAAREGEQYF | TGTGCCAGCAGCTTAGCGGCCAGGGAAGGCGAGCAGTACTTC
TRBJ1-2 | TRBV5-6 | NA | NA | CASSTFSGSETF | TGTGCCAGCAGCACATTCTCGGGGAGTGAGACCTTC
TRBJ1-5 | TRBV5-6 | TRBD1 | NA | CASSSNRGRSNQPQHF | TGTGCCAGCAGCTCTAACAGGGGCCGGTCCAATCAGCCCCAGCATTTT
TRBJ1-1 | TRBV5-1 | NA | NA | CASSLRGSGIGNLNTEAFF | TGCGCCAGCAGCTTGAGGGGGTCTGGGATAGGGAATCTGAACACTGAAGCTTTCTTT
TRBJ2-7 | TRBV5-4 | TRBD1 | NA | CASSLNRGGDYEQYF | TGTGCCAGCAGCCTCAACAGGGGCGGCGATTACGAGCAGTACTTC
TRBJ2-4 | TRBV14 | TRBD1 | NA | CASSFTGTGGDIQYF | TGTGCCAGCAGCTTCACCGGGACAGGGGGGGACATTCAGTACTTC
TRBJ2-3 | TRBV2 | TRBD2 | NA | CASRGLAGAGDTQYF | TGTGCCAGCAGAGGACTAGCGGGGGCGGGAGATACGCAGTATTTT
TRBJ1-5 | TRBV2 | TRBD1 | NA | CASSEGTGSNQPQHF | TGTGCCAGCAGTGAGGGGACAGGCAGCAATCAGCCCCAGCATTTT
TRBJ2-7 | TRBV19 | TRBD1 | NA | CASSILGQGVYEQYF | TGTGCCAGTAGTATATTGGGACAGGGTGTATACGAGCAGTACTTC
TRBJ2-6 | TRBV1 | NA | NA | CTSSHENREQSSGANVLTF | TGCACCAGCAGCCACGAGAACAGGGAACAGAGCTCTGGGGCCAACGTCCTGACTTTC
TRBJ1-1 | TRBV19 | NA | NA | CASSRERTANTEAFF | TGTGCCAGTAGTAGGGAACGGACTGCCAACACTGAAGCTTTCTTT
TRBJ2-7 | TRBV5-1 | NA | NA | CASSYGSGYEQYF | TGCGCCAGCAGCTATGGGTCGGGCTACGAGCAGTACTTC
TRBJ2-7 | TRBV5-6 | TRBD1 | NA | CASSLNRGSYEQYF | TGTGCCAGCAGCCTGAACAGGGGCTCCTACGAGCAGTACTTC
TRBJ1-2 | TRBV19 | TRBD1 | medium-sized | CASSFGQGYGYTF | TGTGCCAGTAGTTTCGGACAGGGCTATGGCTACACCTTC
TRBJ2-7 | TRBV29-1 | TRBD1 | NA | CSARPGTGSYEQYF | TGCAGCGCCCGACCGGGGACAGGCTCCTACGAGCAGTACTTC
TRBJ2-7 | TRBV4-1 | NA | NA | CASSQGPSRPSYEQYF | TGCGCCAGCAGCCAAGGGCCCTCGAGGCCCTCCTACGAGCAGTACTTC
TRBJ1-2 | TRBV13 | NA | NA | CASSYRLGGNYGYTF | TGTGCCAGCAGCTACAGACTGGGGGGTAACTATGGCTACACCTTC
TRBJ1-6 | TRBV4-1 | TRBD1 | few | CASSRDRGNSPLHF | TGCGCCAGCAGTCGGGACAGGGGTAATTCACCCCTCCACTTT
TRBJ1-5 | TRBV9 | TRBD1 | NA | CASSRGQGATQPQHF | TGTGCCAGCAGCCGAGGACAGGGGGCCACTCAGCCCCAGCATTTT
TRBJ2-7 | TRBV5-1 | TRBD2 | NA | CASTLASGGFGLVYEQYF | TGCGCCAGCACCCTGGCTAGCGGGGGGTTCGGTCTCGTCTACGAGCAGTACTTC
TRBJ2-1 | TRBV5-4 | TRBD1 | NA | CASSHGTGGYEQFF | TGTGCCAGCAGCCACGGGACAGGGGGCTATGAGCAGTTCTTC
TRBJ2-1 | TRBV7-2 | TRBD2 | NA | CASSLSGGDYNEQFF | TGTGCCAGCAGCCTTAGCGGGGGGGACTACAATGAGCAGTTCTTC
TRBJ2-1 | TRBV10-2 | NA | NA | CASSFAGRNEQFF | TGCGCCAGCAGTTTCGCAGGGCGGAATGAGCAGTTCTTC
TRBJ2-5 | TRBV5-6 | NA | NA | CASSPTEQGSILQETQYF | TGTGCCAGCAGCCCCACTGAACAGGGATCCATCCTCCAAGAGACCCAGTACTTC
TRBJ1-1 | TRBV5-1 | NA | NA | CASSLVSRFTEAFF | TGCGCCAGCAGCTTGGTATCTAGGTTCACTGAAGCTTTCTTT
TRBJ2-7 | TRBV20-1 | TRBD1 | NA | CSALDRGEQYF | TGCAGTGCTCTTGACAGGGGCGAGCAGTACTTC
TRBJ1-1 | TRBV6-6 | NA | NA | CASTRGPTQNTEAFF | TGTGCCAGCACCAGAGGTCCTACTCAGAACACTGAAGCTTTCTTT
TRBJ1-2 | TRBV7-9 | NA | NA | CASSPGYGYTF | TGTGCCAGCAGCCCCGGGTATGGCTACACCTTC
TRBJ2-7 | TRBV5-8 | NA | NA | CGGRVRRGTYEQYF | TGTGGCGGGCGAGTCCGACGGGGAACCTACGAGCAGTACTTC
TRBJ2-1 | TRBV5-6 | TRBD2 | NA | CASSKLAGDSYNEQFF | TGTGCCAGCAGCAAACTAGCGGGGGACTCCTACAATGAGCAGTTCTTC
TRBJ2-3 | TRBV30 | TRBD2 | NA | CAWSVLIGGATDTQYF | TGTGCCTGGAGTGTACTTATCGGGGGGGCGACAGATACGCAGTATTTT
TRBJ2-5 | TRBV27 | NA | NA | CASSRTSGTRVQETQYF | TGTGCCAGCAGCCGAACCTCCGGGACAAGGGTACAAGAGACCCAGTACTTC
TRBJ2-7 | TRBV25-1 | NA | many | CASSRPGVFSYEQYF | TGTGCCAGCAGTCGTCCAGGGGTTTTCTCCTACGAGCAGTACTTC
TRBJ1-1 | TRBV27 | TRBD1 | NA | CASSFRDRVSEAFF | TGTGCCAGCAGTTTCCGGGACAGGGTCTCTGAAGCTTTCTTT
TRBJ2-5 | TRBV5-1 | TRBD1 | NA | CASRGQGGETQYF | TGCGCCAGCAGAGGACAGGGTGGGGAGACCCAGTACTTC
TRBJ2-1 | TRBV7-2 | TRBD2 | NA | CASSFLAGGGNEQFF | TGTGCCAGCAGCTTCCTAGCGGGGGGGGGCAATGAGCAGTTCTTC
TRBJ1-3 | TRBV9 | NA | NA | CASSVLGQSSGNTIYF | TGTGCCAGCAGCGTATTGGGACAATCATCTGGAAACACCATATATTTT
TRBJ2-7 | TRBV5-6 | NA | NA | CASTRDTPYEQYF | TGTGCCAGCACTAGGGACACCCCCTACGAGCAGTACTTC
TRBJ2-7 | TRBV19 | TRBD1 | NA | CASSAAGTGIYEQYF | TGTGCCAGTAGTGCAGCAGGGACAGGGATTTACGAGCAGTACTTC